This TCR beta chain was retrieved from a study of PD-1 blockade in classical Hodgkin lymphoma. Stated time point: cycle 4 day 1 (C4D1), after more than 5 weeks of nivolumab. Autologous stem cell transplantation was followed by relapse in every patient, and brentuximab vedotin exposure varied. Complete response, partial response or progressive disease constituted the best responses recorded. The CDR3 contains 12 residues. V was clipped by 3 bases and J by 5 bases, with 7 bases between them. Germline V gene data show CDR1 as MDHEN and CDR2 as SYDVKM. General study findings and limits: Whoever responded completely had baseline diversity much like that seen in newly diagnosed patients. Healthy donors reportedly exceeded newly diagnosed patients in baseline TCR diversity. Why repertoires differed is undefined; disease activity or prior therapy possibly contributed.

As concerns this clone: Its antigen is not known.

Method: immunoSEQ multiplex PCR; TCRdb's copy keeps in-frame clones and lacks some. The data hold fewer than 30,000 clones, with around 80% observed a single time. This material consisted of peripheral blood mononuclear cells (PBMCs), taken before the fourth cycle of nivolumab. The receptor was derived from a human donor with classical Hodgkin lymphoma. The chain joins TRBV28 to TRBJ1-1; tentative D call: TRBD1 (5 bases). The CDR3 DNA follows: TGTGCCAGCAGTTTTGGGGGGACTGAAGCTTTCTTT. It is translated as CASSFGGTEAFF.